This entry features one T cell receptor beta chain sequence. What it binds is unknown. Germline CDR1 is MNHEY and CDR2 is SMNVEV (reference sequence). After removal of 5 bases from V and 3 bases from J, the junction contained 2 bases not matched to a gene. This CDR3 contains 13 residues. The donors, healthy adults who were HIV-negative, had experienced no recent acute infections or vaccinations. These data originate in a study of shared clonotypes between healthy human individuals. Findings of the study overall: Researchers sampled blood only, noting tissue repertoires likely differ. Even with large depth, rarefaction showed that sorted-subset sequencing was incomplete.

Once extracted for a subset, genomic DNA was divided evenly among several immunoSEQ plates. TCRdb keeps only in-frame clones here, not all; method: immunoSEQ multiplex PCR. The data show hundreds of thousands of clones, around 78% seen once. The chain is built from TRBV27 and TRBJ2-7, with 9 bases lining up with TRBD1. The TCR comes from a woman in her twenties or thirties in good health. Sequencing input: memory CD4+ T cells sorted from blood. Regarding subset: CD45RA-negative fraction. CDR3 sequence: CASSGQGYYEQYF. In DNA, the CDR3 is TGTGCCAGCAGTGGACAGGGGTACTACGAGCAGTACTTC.